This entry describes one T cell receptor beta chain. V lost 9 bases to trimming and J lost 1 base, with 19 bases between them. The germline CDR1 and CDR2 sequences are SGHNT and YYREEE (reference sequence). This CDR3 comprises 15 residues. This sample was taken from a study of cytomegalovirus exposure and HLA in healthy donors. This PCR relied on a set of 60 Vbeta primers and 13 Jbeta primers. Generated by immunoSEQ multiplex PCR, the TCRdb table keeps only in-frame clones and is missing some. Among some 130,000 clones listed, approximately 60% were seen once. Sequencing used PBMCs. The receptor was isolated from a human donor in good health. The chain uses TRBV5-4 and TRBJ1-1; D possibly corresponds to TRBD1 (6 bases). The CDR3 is CATERSTDRNTEAFF. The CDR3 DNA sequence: TGTGCCACCGAGCGTAGCACGGACAGGAACACTGAAGCTTTCTTT. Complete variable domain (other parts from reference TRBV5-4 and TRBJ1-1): ETGVTQSPTHLIKTRGQQVTLRCSSQSGHNTVSWYQQALGQGPQFIFQYYREEENGRGNFPPRFSGLQFPNYSSELNVNALELDDSALYLCATERSTDRNTEAFFGQGTRLTVV.